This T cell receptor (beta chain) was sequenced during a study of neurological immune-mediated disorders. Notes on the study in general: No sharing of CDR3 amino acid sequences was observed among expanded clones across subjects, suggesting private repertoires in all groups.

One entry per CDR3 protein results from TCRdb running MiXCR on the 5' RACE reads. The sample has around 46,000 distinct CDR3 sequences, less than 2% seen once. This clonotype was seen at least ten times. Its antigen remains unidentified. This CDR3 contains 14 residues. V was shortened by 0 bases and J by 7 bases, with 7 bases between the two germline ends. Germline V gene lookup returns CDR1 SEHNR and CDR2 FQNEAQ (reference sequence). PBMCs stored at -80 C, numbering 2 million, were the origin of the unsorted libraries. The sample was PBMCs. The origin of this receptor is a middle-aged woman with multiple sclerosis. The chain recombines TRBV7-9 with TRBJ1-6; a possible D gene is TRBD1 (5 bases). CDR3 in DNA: TGTGCCAGCAGCTTAGCCTGGGGCAATTCACCCCTCCACTTT. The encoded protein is CASSLAWGNSPLHF.